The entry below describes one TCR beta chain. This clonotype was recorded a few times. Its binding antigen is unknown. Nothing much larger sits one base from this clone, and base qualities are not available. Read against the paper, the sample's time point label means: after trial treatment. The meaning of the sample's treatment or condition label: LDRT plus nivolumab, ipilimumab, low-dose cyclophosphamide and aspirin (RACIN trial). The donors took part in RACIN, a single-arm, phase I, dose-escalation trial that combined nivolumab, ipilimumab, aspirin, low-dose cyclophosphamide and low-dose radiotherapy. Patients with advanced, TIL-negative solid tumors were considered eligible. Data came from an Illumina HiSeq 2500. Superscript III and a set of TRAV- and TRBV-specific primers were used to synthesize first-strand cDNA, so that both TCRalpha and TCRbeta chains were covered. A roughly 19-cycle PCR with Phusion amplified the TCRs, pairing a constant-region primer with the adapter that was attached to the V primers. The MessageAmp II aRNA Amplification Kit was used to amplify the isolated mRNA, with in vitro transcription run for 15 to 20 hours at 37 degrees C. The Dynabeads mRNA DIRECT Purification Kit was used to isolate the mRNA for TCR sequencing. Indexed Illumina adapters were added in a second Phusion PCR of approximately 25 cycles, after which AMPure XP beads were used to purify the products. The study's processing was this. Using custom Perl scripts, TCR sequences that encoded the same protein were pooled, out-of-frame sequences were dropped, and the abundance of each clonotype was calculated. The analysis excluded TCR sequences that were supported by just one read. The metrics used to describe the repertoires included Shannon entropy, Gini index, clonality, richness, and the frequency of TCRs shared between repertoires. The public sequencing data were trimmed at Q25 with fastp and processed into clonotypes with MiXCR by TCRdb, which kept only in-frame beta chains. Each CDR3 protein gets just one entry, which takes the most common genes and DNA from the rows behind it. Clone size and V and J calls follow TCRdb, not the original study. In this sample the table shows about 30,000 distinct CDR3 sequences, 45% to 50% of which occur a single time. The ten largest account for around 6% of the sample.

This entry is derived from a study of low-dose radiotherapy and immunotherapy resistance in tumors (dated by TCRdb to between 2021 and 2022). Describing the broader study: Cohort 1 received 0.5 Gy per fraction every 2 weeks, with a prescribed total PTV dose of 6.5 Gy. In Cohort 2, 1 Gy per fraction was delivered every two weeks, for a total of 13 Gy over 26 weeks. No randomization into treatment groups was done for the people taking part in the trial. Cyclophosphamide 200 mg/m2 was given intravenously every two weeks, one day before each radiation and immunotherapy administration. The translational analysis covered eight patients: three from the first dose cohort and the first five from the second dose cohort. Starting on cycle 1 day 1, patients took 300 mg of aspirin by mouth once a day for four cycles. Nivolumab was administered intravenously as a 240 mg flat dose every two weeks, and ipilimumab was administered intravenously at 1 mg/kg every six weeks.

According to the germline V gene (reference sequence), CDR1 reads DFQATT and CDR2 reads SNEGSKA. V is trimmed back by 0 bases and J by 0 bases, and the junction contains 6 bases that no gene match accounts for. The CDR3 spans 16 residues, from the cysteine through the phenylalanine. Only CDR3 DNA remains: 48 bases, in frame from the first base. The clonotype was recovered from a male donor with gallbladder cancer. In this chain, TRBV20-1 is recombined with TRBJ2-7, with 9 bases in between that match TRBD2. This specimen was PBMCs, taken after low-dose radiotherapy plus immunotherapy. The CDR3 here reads CSARDWGSGSSYEQYF. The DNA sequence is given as TGCAGTGCTAGAGATTGGGGTAGCGGGAGCTCCTACGAGCAGTACTTC.